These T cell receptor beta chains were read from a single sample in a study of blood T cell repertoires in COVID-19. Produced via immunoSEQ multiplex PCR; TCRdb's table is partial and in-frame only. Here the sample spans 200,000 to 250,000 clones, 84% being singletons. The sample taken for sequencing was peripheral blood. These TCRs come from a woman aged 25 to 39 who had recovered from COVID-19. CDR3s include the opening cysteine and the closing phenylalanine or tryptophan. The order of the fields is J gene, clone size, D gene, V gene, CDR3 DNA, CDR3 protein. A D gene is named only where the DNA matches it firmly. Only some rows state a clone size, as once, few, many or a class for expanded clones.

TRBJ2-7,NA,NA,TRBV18,TGTGCCAGCTCACCACTGGACAACTACGAGCAGTACTTC,CASSPLDNYEQYF
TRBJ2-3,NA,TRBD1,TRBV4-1,TGCGCCAGCAGCTTACAAGGGGGACAGGGGAGCACAGATACGCAGTATTTT,CASSLQGGQGSTDTQYF
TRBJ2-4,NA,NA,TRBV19,TGTGCCAGTAGCGAAGATGGACAGCCTCTAGCCAAAAACATTCAGTACTTC,CASSEDGQPLAKNIQYF
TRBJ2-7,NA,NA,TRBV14,TGTGCCAGCAGCCTCCCCCCTTATTCGCGCACTAGCATATCCTACGAGCAGTACTTC,CASSLPPYSRTSISYEQYF
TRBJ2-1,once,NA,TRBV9,TGTGCCAGCAGCGTAGTCGGGAGTGAGCAGTTCTTC,CASSVVGSEQFF
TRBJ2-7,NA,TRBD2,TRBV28,TGTGCCAGCAGGGGGATGACTAGCGGGAGGCGCGAGCAGTACTTC,CASRGMTSGRREQYF
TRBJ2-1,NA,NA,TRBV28,TGTGCCAGCAGCTCAATCCTCCACGGGGGTCGCTCCTACAATGAGCAGTTCTTC,CASSSILHGGRSYNEQFF
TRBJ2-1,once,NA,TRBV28,TGTGCCAGCACCGTAGAGGGATCCTACAATGAGCAGTTCTTC,CASTVEGSYNEQFF
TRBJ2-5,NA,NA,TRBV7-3,TGTGCCAGCAGACCCCCGGGACAAGAGACCCAGTACTTC,CASRPPGQETQYF
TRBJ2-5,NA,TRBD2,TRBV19,TGTGCCAGTAGTGGTCTAGCGGGAGAGGGACAAGAGACCCAGTACTTC,CASSGLAGEGQETQYF
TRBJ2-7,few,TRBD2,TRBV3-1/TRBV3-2,TGTGCCAGCAGCCGGGGGACTAGCGGATCCTACGAGCAGTACTTC,CASSRGTSGSYEQYF
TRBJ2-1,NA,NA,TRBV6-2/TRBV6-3,TGTGCCAGCAGTTCTCTCCGACAGGTTTCGGCTACGCAGTTCTTC,CASSSLRQVSATQFF
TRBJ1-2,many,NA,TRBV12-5,TGTGCTAGTGGTTTAAGTCAGGCAGGCTACACCTTC,CASGLSQAGYTF
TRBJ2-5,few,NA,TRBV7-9,TGTGCCAGCAGCAACAGGGTAGAGACCCAGTACTTC,CASSNRVETQYF
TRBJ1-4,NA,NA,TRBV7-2,TGTGCCAGCAGCTTAGTCGGGGTATGGGATGAAAAACTGTTTTTT,CASSLVGVWDEKLFF
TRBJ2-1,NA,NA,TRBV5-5,TGTGCCAGCAGCTCAGTCCCCGGGAATGAGCAGTTCTTC,CASSSVPGNEQFF
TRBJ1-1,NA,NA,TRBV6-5,TGTGCCAGCAGTCATAATAGAGCAATGAACACTGAAGCTTTCTTT,CASSHNRAMNTEAFF